This T cell receptor beta chain is from a study of blood T cell repertoires in COVID-19. Profiling relied on immunoSEQ multiplex PCR, and the TCRdb table lists in-frame clones only, not all of them. The sample consists of approximately 210,000 clones, more than 75% of them appearing once. This clone was recorded only once. Input material: PBMCs or T cells enriched from blood (not recorded which). The TCR was taken from a man in his thirties or forties in a cohort exposed to, infected with or recovered from COVID-19 (not recorded which).

The CDR3 protein is CASSQATGVSYEQYF. The CDR3 DNA follows: TGCGCCAGCAGCCAAGCGACAGGGGTCTCCTACGAGCAGTACTTC. The chain uses TRBV4-3 and TRBJ2-7; 8 bases match TRBD1. Germline V gene lookup returns CDR1 LGHNA and CDR2 YSLEER. Trimming removed 1 base from V and 0 bases from J; junction bases left unmatched: 2. The length of the CDR3 is 15 residues.